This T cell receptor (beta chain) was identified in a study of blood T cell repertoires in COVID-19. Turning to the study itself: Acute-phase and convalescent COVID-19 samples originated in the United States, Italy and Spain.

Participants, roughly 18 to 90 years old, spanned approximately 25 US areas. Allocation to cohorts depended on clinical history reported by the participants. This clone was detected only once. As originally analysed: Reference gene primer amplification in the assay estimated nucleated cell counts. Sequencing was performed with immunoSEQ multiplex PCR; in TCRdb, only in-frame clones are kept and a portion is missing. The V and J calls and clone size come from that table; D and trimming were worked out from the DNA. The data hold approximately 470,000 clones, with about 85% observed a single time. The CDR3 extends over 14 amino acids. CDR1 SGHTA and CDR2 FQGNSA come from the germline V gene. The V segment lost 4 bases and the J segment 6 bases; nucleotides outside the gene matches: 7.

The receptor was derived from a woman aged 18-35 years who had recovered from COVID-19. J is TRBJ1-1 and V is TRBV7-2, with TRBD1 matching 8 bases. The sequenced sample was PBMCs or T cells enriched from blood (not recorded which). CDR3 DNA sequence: TGTGCCAGCAGCTGGACAGGGATATCTTCTGAAGCTTTCTTT. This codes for CASSWTGISSEAFF.